Below, one T cell receptor (beta chain) is given with its context. Germline V lookup: CDR1 MNHEY, CDR2 SMNVEV (reference sequence). The CDR3 spans 14 residues. With 6 bases clipped from V and 4 bases from J, the junction kept 5 bases outside the gene matches. This sample was taken from a study of shared clonotypes between healthy human individuals. Only Caucasian adults living in Nashville, Tennessee made up the donor group. TCRdb's copy holds only in-frame clones and misses some; the assay was immunoSEQ multiplex PCR. The top ten clones hold roughly 0.13% of a sample with some 2,100,000 clones, 95% of them seen once.

The sequence was collected from a man younger than 30 in good health. The source material was naive CD4+ T cells sorted from blood. Subset described: CD45RA+ positively selected. The V gene is TRBV27, the J gene TRBJ1-4; 7 bases map to TRBD1. CDR3 bases: TGTGCCAGCAGGCGACAGGGTCTTAATGAAAAACTGTTTTTT. It translates to CASRRQGLNEKLFF.